The 25 T cell receptor beta chains listed next were all sequenced from one sample in a study of CD8+CD57+ T cells in acquired aplastic anemia. Investigators profiled TCR beta VDJ and CDR3 from genomic DNA template. MiXCR, applied by TCRdb to the reads, yields one record per CDR3 protein. This table has approximately 380,000 distinct CDR3 sequences, roughly 64% appearing once. Sequencing was performed on sorted CD4+, CD8+, or CD8+CD57+ T cells (not recorded which) from PBMCs. The receptors stem from a human donor in good health, serving as a control.

This clonotype has a single count. This chain uses TRBV7-3 with TRBJ1-1; 7 positions match TRBD1. The CDR3 is made up of 13 amino acids. The germline V gene has CDR1 SGHTA and CDR2 FQGTGA. The trim removed 4 bases at V and 9 bases at J, leaving 8 bases unmatched. The CDR3 region has the DNA TGTGCCAGCAGCTCCCCCGGACAGGCTAAAGCTTTCTTT. It codes for CASSSPGQAKAFF.

A note on this clonotype: The conserved phenylalanine or tryptophan is not found at the CDR3 terminus, so this likely reflects a read error. The DNA is left out, because the CDR3 cannot be placed on it with certainty; the CDR3 is given as TCRdb lists it. V gene TRBV2 combines with J gene TRBJ1-6; the D call of TRBD1 is as the table states it, not checked on the DNA. The CDR3 has 16 amino acids, counting both end residues. Germline CDR1 reads SNHLY; CDR2 reads FYNNEI. The CDR3: CASSEEEGADTEAFFG.

This clonotype turned up a few times. V gene TRBV18 combines with J gene TRBJ1-5; TRBD1 matches at 10 bases. Per germline, CDR1 KGHSH and CDR2 LQKENI. The J segment lost 4 bases and the V segment lost 4 bases, leaving 1 base of the junction unmatched. There are 14 residues in the CDR3. CDR3 nucleotides: TGTGCCAGCTCACGGACAGGGGGTAATCAGCCCCAGCATTTT. Translated, it gives CASSRTGGNQPQHF.

V gene TRBV13 combines with J gene TRBJ2-3, with D perhaps TRBD2 (6 bases). Germline V gene lookup returns CDR1 PRHDT and CDR2 FYEKMQ (reference sequence). CDR3 length equals 14 residues. The germline V and J ends were trimmed by 4 bases and 14 bases, with 22 bases remaining between them. In nucleotides, the CDR3 is TGTGCCAGCAGCTATCGGGGGAGCACAGATAAGCTGTATTTT. The encoded protein is CASSYRGSTDKLYF. Looking up the rest from reference TRBV13 and TRBJ2-3 gives the full variable domain: AAGVIQSPRHLIKEKRETATLKCYPIPRHDTVYWYQQGPGQDPQFLISFYEKMQSDKGSIPDRFSAQQFSDYHSELNMSSLELGDSALYFCASSYRGSTDKLYFGPGTRLTVL.

Points on this clonotype: One end of the junction does not line up with germline, which may come from a read error. This chain links TRBV2 with TRBJ2-5; no definite D call. The CDR3 is 13 amino acids. Germline CDR1 is SNHLY and CDR2 is FYNNEI. CDR3 loop: CASSKATLDTHNF. CDR3 coding DNA: TGTGCCAGCAGTAAGGCCACTTTAGATACCCACAACTTC. Full variable domain (remainder filled in from reference TRBV2 and TRBJ2-5): EPEVTQTPSHQVTQMGQEVILRCVPISNHLYFYWYRQILGQKVEFLVSFYNNEISEKSEIFDDQFSVERPDGSNFTLKIRSTKLEDSAMYFCASSKATLDTHNFGPGTRLLVL.

The chain has TRBV4-2 and TRBJ1-5; 10 bases fit TRBD1. The CDR3 has 15 residues. The germline V gene encodes CDR1 LGHNA and CDR2 YNFKEQ. Unmatched junction bases numbered 3, after V lost 0 bases and J lost 7 bases. This chain's CDR3 is CASSQEDRGGQPQHF. CDR3 nucleotide sequence: TGTGCCAGCAGCCAAGAGGACAGGGGGGGCCAGCCCCAGCATTTT.

This clonotype has more than one count but fewer than ten. This sequence may be a read error, since a much larger clone differs from it by one base. This chain joins TRBV5-1 and TRBJ1-1; the match to TRBD1 covers 7 bases. Looked up from germline, CDR1 is SGHRS and CDR2 is YFSETQ. The CDR3 covers 14 residues. CDR3 bases: TGCGCCAGCAGCTACGGGACAGAGAACACTGGAGCTTTCTTT. It is translated as CASSYGTENTGAFF.

The CDR3, as DNA: TGTGCCACCCATTCAAGGATCCCTGAAGCTTTCTTT. This gives the protein CATHSRIPEAFF. V gene TRBV24-1 combines with J gene TRBJ1-1; no clear D. The CDR3 contains 12 residues. V lost 9 bases and J lost 6, with 13 bases in between. CDR1 is KGHDR and CDR2 is SFDVKD in the germline V gene.

A note on this clonotype: Relative to the germline gene, one junction end is altered; a read error may explain this. This sequence joins TRBV9 and TRBJ1-1; a possible D gene is TRBD1 (6 bases). The length of the CDR3 is 16 residues. Germline V lookup: CDR1 SGDLS, CDR2 YYNGEE. This chain's CDR3 is CASSVTGNSNSPQAFF. CDR3 DNA: TGTGCCAGCAGCGTGACAGGAAATAGTAATTCACCCCAAGCTTTCTTC.

This clonotype is a singleton in its sample. The junction departs from germline at one end; a sequencing error may be responsible. The chain links TRBV2 to TRBJ1-1; a weak D match, TRBD1 (6 bases). The V gene's germline CDR1 is SNHLY and CDR2 FYNNEI. This CDR3 comprises 14 residues. The CDR3 is CTSGGRTASTEAFF. Here the CDR3 DNA reads TGCACCAGCGGGGGGCGGACGGCGAGCACTGAAGCTTTCTTT.

This clonotype has a count of ten or more. The rearrangement links TRBV11-2 to TRBJ2-4; tentatively, D is TRBD1 (7 bases). Germline CDR1 SGHAT, CDR2 FQNNGV. The V end lost 3 bases, the J end lost 9 bases, and 27 bases lay between the germline ends. CDR3 length: 18 amino acids. The CDR3 sequence is CASSFRPPSEGARSIQYF. The CDR3 DNA is TGTGCCAGCAGCTTTAGACCCCCGTCGGAGGGGGCGCGTAGCATTCAGTACTTC.

The chain recombines TRBV20-1 with TRBJ1-2; 7 bases line up with TRBD1. In germline, CDR1 is DFQATT, CDR2 SNEGSKA (reference sequence). J was trimmed by 13 bases and V by 3 bases; bases with no gene match: 14. The CDR3 consists of 13 residues. The CDR3 spells CSASPDRNYERTF. The DNA for the CDR3 is TGCAGTGCTAGCCCGGACAGGAACTATGAGCGCACCTTC.

As to this clonotype: Since the CDR3 does not end with the conserved phenylalanine or tryptophan, this likely comes from a read error. The limits of the CDR3 on the DNA are not certain, so only TCRdb's listed CDR3 is given. This chain links TRBV20-1 with TRBJ2-1; TRBD1 was called by the table and not checked on the DNA. From its first to its last residue, the CDR3 has 10 amino acids. Germline values: CDR1 DFQATT, CDR2 SNEGSKA (reference sequence). The CDR3 sequence is CSATGEGTDI.

The genes are TRBV12-3 or TRBV12-4 and TRBJ2-3; D is undetermined. V shed 3 bases and J shed 0 bases, with 7 bases lying between them. The CDR3 is 14 amino acids. The DNA of the CDR3 is TGTGCCAGCAGTTTTGTCAGCAGCACAGATACGCAGTATTTT. Its protein is CASSFVSSTDTQYF.

The sample holds many counts of this clonotype. J is TRBJ1-6 and V is TRBV10-1, with D perhaps matching TRBD1 (5 bases). CDR1 and CDR2 from the germline V gene are WNHNN and SYGVQD (reference sequence). The CDR3 has 14 residues. Trimming shortened V by 8 bases and J by 10 bases, and 18 bases separated the two germline ends. The CDR3 is CASRGWGGTSPLHF. The CDR3 nucleotides read TGCGCCAGCCGGGGGTGGGGTGGGACCTCACCCCTCCACTTT.

Regarding this clonotype: At one boundary the junction diverges from the germline segment, which might be a read error. This chain connects TRBV10-1 to TRBJ1-3; D is possibly TRBD1 (6 bases). Germline V CDR1 and CDR2: WNHNN, SYGVQD (reference sequence). This CDR3 comprises 15 residues. The DNA of the CDR3 is TGTGCCATCAGTGGGCCTACAGGGCTTGGAAACTACATATATTTT. Its protein product is CAISGPTGLGNYIYF.

Many counts were recorded for this clonotype. J is TRBJ1-2 and V is TRBV5-1, with D perhaps matching TRBD1 (6 bases). This CDR3 contains 17 residues. Germline V gene sequence: CDR1 SGHRS, CDR2 YFSETQ. Deletions cut 0 bases from V and 6 bases from J, with 21 bases between. The CDR3 region is CASSLAGSGGAENGYTF. CDR3 coding DNA: TGCGCCAGCAGCTTGGCAGGGTCGGGGGGCGCAGAAAATGGCTACACCTTC. Full variable domain (missing parts from reference TRBV5-1 and TRBJ1-2): KAGVTQTPRYLIKTRGQQVTLSCSPISGHRSVSWYQQTPGQGLQFLFEYFSETQRNKGNFPGRFSGRQFSNSRSEMNVSTLELGDSALYLCASSLAGSGGAENGYTFGSGTRLTVV.

In its sample, this clonotype was seen many times. The chain carries TRBV10-3 and TRBJ2-2, with 8 positions matching TRBD1. From germline, CDR1 is ENHRY and CDR2 SYGVKD. Trimming took 0 bases from V and 1 from J; bases not matched to a gene: 1. This CDR3 contains 16 residues. CDR3 nucleotide sequence: TGTGCCATCAGTGAGTCCGGGACAGGGAACACCGGGGAGCTGTTTTTT. Amino acids: CAISESGTGNTGELFF.

The J gene is TRBJ2-2, the V gene TRBV7-6; possibly TRBD2 for D (5 bases). The J call may be wrong; the DNA end is better matched by TRBJ2-7. Germline assignment: CDR1 SGHVS and CDR2 FNYEAQ. This CDR3 has 13 residues. As DNA, the CDR3 is TGTGCCAGCTCTCCGGGGTTTGGCTACGAGCAGTACTTC. It specifies CASSPGFGYEQYF.

This chain connects TRBV7-2 to TRBJ1-2, with D unresolved. CDR3 length: 15 amino acids. V was pared by 4 bases and J by 14 bases, with 26 bases between. CDR1 and CDR2 from the germline V gene are SGHTA and FQGNSA. The CDR3 DNA reads TGTGCCAGCAGCTCGACGGAGAACACTGAAGCTTTCTTTACCTTC. Translating it yields CASSSTENTEAFFTF.

This clonotype has a count of ten or more. The V and J genes are TRBV29-1 and TRBJ1-1; TRBD1 is a possible D gene (5 bases). From germline, CDR1 is SQVTM and CDR2 ANQGSEA. Trimming took off 6 bases at V and 7 bases at J, with 12 bases between the two ends. CDR3 length equals 11 residues. CDR3 amino acids: CSVARDGEAFF. CDR3 DNA sequence: TGCAGCGTGGCTCGGGACGGTGAAGCTTTCTTT.

Remarks on this clonotype: The CDR3 does not end in the conserved phenylalanine or tryptophan, so this is likely a read error. It is unclear where the CDR3 begins or ends on the DNA, so no DNA is shown, and the CDR3 is as TCRdb lists it. This chain connects TRBV19 to TRBJ2-2; whether TRBD1, the table's D call, matches the DNA was not checked. The germline gives CDR1 LNHDA, CDR2 SQIVND (reference sequence). The CDR3 adds up to 16 amino acids, both ends counted. The CDR3 protein is CASSAAEGATAEAFFV.

V gene TRBV12-3 or TRBV12-4 combines with J gene TRBJ2-1; D unresolved. The CDR3 covers 13 residues. V was trimmed by 10 bases and J by 9 bases, leaving 19 bases between them. DNA for the CDR3: TGTGCCATCAACCCGTCAGAGGCTATTGAGCAGTTCTTC. It codes for CAINPSEAIEQFF.

This clonotype was recorded a few times. The DNA of the CDR3 is TGTGCCAGCAGCTTGATCACAGGCTACGAGCAGTACTTC. Amino acids: CASSLITGYEQYF. V and J are TRBV7-2 and TRBJ2-7, with D perhaps TRBD1 (5 bases). Per the germline V gene, CDR1 is SGHTA and CDR2 is FQGNSA. Trimming took 3 bases from V and 3 from J, leaving 9 bases between them. CDR3 length: 13 amino acids.

Concerning this clonotype itself: Mismatch with germline at one junction end may stem from a read error. The chain's CDR3 is CASSFSGTSRAQEF. For the CDR3, the DNA is TGTGCCAGCAGCTTCTCCGGGACTAGCCGTGCTCAGGAGTTC. The chain links TRBV7-2 to TRBJ2-7, with 9 nucleotides matching TRBD2. Germline assignment: CDR1 SGHTA and CDR2 FQGNSA. The CDR3 contains 14 residues.